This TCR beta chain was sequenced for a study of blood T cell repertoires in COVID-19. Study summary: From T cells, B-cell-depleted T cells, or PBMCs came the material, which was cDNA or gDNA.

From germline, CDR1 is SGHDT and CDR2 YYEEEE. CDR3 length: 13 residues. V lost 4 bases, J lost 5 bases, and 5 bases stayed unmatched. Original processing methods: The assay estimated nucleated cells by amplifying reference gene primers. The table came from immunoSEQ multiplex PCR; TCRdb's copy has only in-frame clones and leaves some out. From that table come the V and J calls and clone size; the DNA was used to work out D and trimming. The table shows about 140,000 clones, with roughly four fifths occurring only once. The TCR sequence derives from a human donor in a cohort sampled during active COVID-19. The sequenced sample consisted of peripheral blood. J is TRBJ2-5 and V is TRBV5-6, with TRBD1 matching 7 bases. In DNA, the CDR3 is TGTGCCAGCAGCCTTAGGGGGCGGGAGACCCAGTACTTC. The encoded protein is CASSLRGRETQYF.